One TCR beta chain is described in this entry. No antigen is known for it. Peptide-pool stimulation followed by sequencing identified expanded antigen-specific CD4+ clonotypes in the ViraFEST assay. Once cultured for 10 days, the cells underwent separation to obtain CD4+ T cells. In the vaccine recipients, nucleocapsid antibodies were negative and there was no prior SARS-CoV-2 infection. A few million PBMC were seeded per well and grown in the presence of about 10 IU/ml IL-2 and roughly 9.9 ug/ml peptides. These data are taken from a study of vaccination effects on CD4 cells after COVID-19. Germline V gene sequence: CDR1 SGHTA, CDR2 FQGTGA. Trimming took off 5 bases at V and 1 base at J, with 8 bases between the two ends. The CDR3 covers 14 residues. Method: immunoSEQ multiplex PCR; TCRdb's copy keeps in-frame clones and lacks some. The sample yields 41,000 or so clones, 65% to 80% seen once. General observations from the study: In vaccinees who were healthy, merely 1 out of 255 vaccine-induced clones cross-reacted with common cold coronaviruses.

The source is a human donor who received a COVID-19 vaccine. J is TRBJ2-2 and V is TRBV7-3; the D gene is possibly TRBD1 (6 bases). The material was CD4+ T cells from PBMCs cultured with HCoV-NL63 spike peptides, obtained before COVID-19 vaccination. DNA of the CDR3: TGTGCCAGCAGCATACAGGGGAACACCGGGGAGCTGTTTTTT. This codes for CASSIQGNTGELFF.